A single T cell receptor beta chain is shown here with its context. The data derive from a study of blood T cell repertoires in COVID-19. J was trimmed by 4 bases and V by 0 bases; bases with no gene match: 9. CDR3 length equals 17 residues. Germline CDR1 is LGHNA and CDR2 is YSLEER. Repertoires were generated with immunoSEQ multiplex PCR, while TCRdb's copy carries only in-frame clones and drops some. The table has about 210,000 clones, roughly 85% seen once; the top ten hold roughly a sixth. Material for sequencing was PBMCs or T cells enriched from blood (not recorded which). This chain links TRBV4-3 with TRBJ2-1, with TRBD2 matching over 7 bases. This TCR was recovered from a man aged 35 to 55 who had recovered from COVID-19. The CDR3 region is CASSQDLAGIGYNEQFF. The CDR3 DNA reads as TGCGCCAGCAGCCAAGATTTAGCGGGCATAGGGTACAATGAGCAGTTCTTC.